These 10 T cell receptor beta chains originate from one sample sequenced in a study of T cells in Graves' hyperthyroidism and ophthalmopathy. Amplified TCR beta CDR3 regions derived from RNA transcripts. First-round RT-PCR targeting the TCR CDR3 was performed with the HTBI primer set. TCRdb used MiXCR to reprocess the multiplex PCR reads, holding one entry per CDR3 protein. The sample has hundreds of thousands of distinct CDR3 sequences; 11% to 15% are singletons. Sequenced sample: blood. The origin of the receptors is a young woman with Graves' hyperthyroidism.

A few counts support this clonotype. The chain recombines TRBV28 with TRBJ2-1; D perhaps matches TRBD2 (6 bases). Germline CDR1 MDHEN, CDR2 SYDVKM. V was pared by 5 bases and J by 2 bases, with 16 bases between. This CDR3 is 16 amino acids long. In DNA form, the CDR3 reads TGTGCCAGCAGTCCCATTAGCGGACAAACCTACAATGAGCAGTTCTTC. It is translated as CASSPISGQTYNEQFF.

A few counts support this clonotype. The chain links TRBV7-2 to TRBJ2-7; either TRBD1 or TRBD2 may supply D (6 bases each). V was cut by 3 bases and J by 2 bases, with 14 bases left in between. The CDR3 consists of 15 residues. From germline, CDR1 is SGHTA and CDR2 FQGNSA. CDR3 sequence: CASSLGGGLTYEQYF. DNA for the CDR3: TGTGCCAGCAGCTTGGGGGGCGGACTTACCTACGAGCAGTACTTC.

This clonotype was seen repeatedly, ten times or more. The rearrangement joins TRBV20-1 to TRBJ2-1, with 14 bases fitting TRBD2. V dropped 4 bases and J dropped 9; count of bases not matched to a gene: 5. Looked up from germline, CDR1 is DFQATT and CDR2 is SNEGSKA (reference sequence). This CDR3 region has 14 residues. CDR3 sequence reads: CSAMGLAGVSEQFF. The CDR3 nucleotides are TGCAGTGCTATGGGACTAGCGGGAGTATCTGAGCAGTTCTTC.

J is TRBJ1-5 and V is TRBV4-1; a possible D gene is TRBD1 (6 bases). The germline V and J ends were trimmed by 2 bases and 5 bases, with 13 bases remaining between them. The CDR3 covers 15 residues. The germline CDR1 and CDR2 sequences are MGHRA and YSYEKL. The CDR3 protein is CASSQTGIVHQPQHF. DNA for the CDR3: TGCGCCAGCAGCCAAACAGGGATAGTACATCAGCCCCAGCATTTT.

This chain joins TRBV20-1 and TRBJ2-2; 8 bases fit TRBD2. The CDR3 consists of 16 residues. The V segment lost 0 bases and the J segment 3 bases; nucleotides outside the gene matches: 6. CDR1 DFQATT and CDR2 SNEGSKA come from the germline V gene (reference sequence). CDR3 in DNA: TGCAGTGCTAGAGATAGAAGCGGGAGAGACACCGGGGAGCTGTTTTTT. It yields the protein CSARDRSGRDTGELFF.

This chain joins TRBV20-1 and TRBJ2-3, with a possible D match to TRBD2 (6 bases). Trimming stripped 0 bases from V and 11 bases from J, with 21 bases between. Germline CDR1 is DFQATT and CDR2 is SNEGSKA (reference sequence). The CDR3 is made up of 15 amino acids. CDR3 sequence (DNA): TGCAGTGCTAGAGATAGGTTAGGCGGGGAGTCAGAGCAGTATTTT. Residues: CSARDRLGGESEQYF.

This clonotype was observed many times. The chain recombines TRBV6-5 with TRBJ2-7, with 16 bases lining up with TRBD2. CDR1 is MNHEY and CDR2 is SVGAGI in the germline V gene. Trimming removed 2 bases from V and 6 bases from J; junction bases left unmatched: 4. This CDR3 has 16 residues. CDR3 in DNA: TGTGCCAGCAGTTACGGGACTAGCGGGAGGGCCGGCGAGCAGTACTTC. Translated: CASSYGTSGRAGEQYF.

The chain employs TRBV20-1 and TRBJ2-1; D is uncertain. Looked up from germline, CDR1 is DFQATT and CDR2 is SNEGSKA (reference sequence). This CDR3 has 15 amino acids. V lost 3 bases to trimming and J lost 1 base, with 13 bases between them. The CDR3 sequence is CSARARTLSYNEQFF. CDR3 nucleotide sequence: TGCAGTGCTAGGGCGAGAACCCTATCCTACAATGAGCAGTTCTTC.

In its sample, this clonotype was seen many times. The V gene is TRBV9, the J gene TRBJ2-3; D assignment may be TRBD1 or TRBD2 (5 bases each). Germline V lookup: CDR1 SGDLS, CDR2 YYNGEE. V was pared by 4 bases and J by 1 base, with 10 bases between. This CDR3 spans 14 amino acids. The CDR3 reads CASSTRDRTDTQYF. CDR3 nucleotide sequence: TGTGCCAGCAGCACCCGGGACCGCACAGATACGCAGTATTTT.

On this clonotype itself: Relative to the germline gene, one junction end is altered; a read error may explain this. The chain combines TRBV7-2 with TRBJ2-1; tentatively, D is TRBD1 or TRBD2 (5 bases each). This CDR3 contains 13 residues. Germline loops: CDR1 SGHTA, CDR2 FQGNSA. The DNA for the CDR3 is TGTGCCAGCAGCTTAAGGGCCGAAGGGGAGCAGCTCTTC. Translated, it gives CASSLRAEGEQLF. Using reference TRBV7-2 and TRBJ2-1 for the parts outside the CDR3, the full variable domain is GAGVSQSPSNKVTEKGKDVELRCDPISGHTALYWYRQSLGQGLEFLIYFQGNSAPDKSGLPSDRFSAERTGGSVSTLTIQRTQQEDSAVYLCASSLRAEGEQLFGPGTRLTVL.